The 16 T cell receptor beta chains presented below share a single source sample, sequenced in a study of blood T cell repertoires in COVID-19. Sequencing was performed with immunoSEQ multiplex PCR; in TCRdb, only in-frame clones are kept and a portion is missing. The sample holds 95,000 to 150,000 clones, 65% to 90% seen once. Input material: peripheral blood. These receptors came from a man of 80 years or more with active or convalescent COVID-19.

This chain uses TRBV6-5 with TRBJ2-7; possibly TRBD2 for D (6 bases). In germline, CDR1 is MNHEY, CDR2 SVGAGI. V was cut by 0 bases and J by 7 bases, with 7 bases left in between. The CDR3 totals 12 residues. Here the CDR3 reads CASSYSAGEQYF. The CDR3 DNA is TGTGCCAGCAGTTACTCGGCGGGAGAGCAGTACTTC.

The chain links TRBV30 to TRBJ2-3; TRBD2 matches at 7 bases. The CDR3 runs 14 residues. Germline V lookup: CDR1 GTSNPN, CDR2 SVGIG (reference sequence). Trimming at V came to 2 bases and at J to 2 bases, leaving 4 bases not matched to a gene. CDR3 sequence: CAWSRLADTDTQYF. The CDR3 region has the DNA TGTGCCTGGAGTCGTCTAGCGGACACAGATACGCAGTATTTT.

J is TRBJ1-3 and V is TRBV28, with 7 bases identical to TRBD1. CDR3 length: 15 amino acids. V trimming: 8 bases; J trimming: 4 bases; junction bases outside the gene matches: 11. CDR1 MDHEN and CDR2 SYDVKM come from the germline V gene. The CDR3 region has the DNA TGTGCCAGCTTGACCGGGACAGCCAAGGGAAACACCATATATTTT. Translated, it gives CASLTGTAKGNTIYF.

This chain links TRBV10-3 with TRBJ1-2; TRBD1 matches at 7 bases. The CDR3 contains 16 residues. The germline V gene encodes CDR1 ENHRY and CDR2 SYGVKD. The junction had 14 bases not matched to a gene; V was cut back by 6 bases and J by 4 bases. CDR3 nucleotides: TGTGCCATCAGCCTCCGAAGAGGGGGCGAGGGCTATGGCTACACCTTC. Protein sequence: CAISLRRGGEGYGYTF.

The rearrangement links TRBV27 to TRBJ2-3; D gene ambiguous. V was trimmed by 0 bases and J by 10 bases, leaving 17 bases between them. Germline lookup yields CDR1 MNHEY and CDR2 SMNVEV (reference sequence). The CDR3 covers 15 residues. The CDR3 coding sequence is TGTGCCAGCAGTTTATCTCCACAGACGCAGAGCTCGCAGTATTTT. Residues: CASSLSPQTQSSQYF.

The rearrangement uses TRBV5-1 and TRBJ2-1; perhaps TRBD2 as D (6 bases). Germline V gene lookup returns CDR1 SGHRS and CDR2 YFSETQ. The CDR3 is made up of 13 amino acids. V was shortened by 0 bases and J by 9 bases, with 10 bases between the two germline ends. The CDR3 reads CASSLGGVGEQFF. The CDR3 DNA reads TGCGCCAGCAGCTTGGGCGGGGTGGGTGAGCAGTTCTTC.

In nucleotides, the CDR3 is TGTGCCAGCAGCCCACGACTAGCGGGAGCCGGGGAGCTGTTTTTT. It is translated as CASSPRLAGAGELFF. This chain joins TRBV27 and TRBJ2-2; 12 bases are shared with TRBD2. The CDR3 runs 15 residues. Germline loops: CDR1 MNHEY, CDR2 SMNVEV (reference sequence). Unmatched junction bases numbered 5, after V lost 6 bases and J lost 6 bases.

The rearrangement uses TRBV9 and TRBJ2-1; the match to TRBD2 covers 7 bases. CDR3 length: 15 residues. Germline trimming cut 0 bases from V and 5 bases from J; bases unmatched to any gene: 5. Germline CDR1 reads SGDLS; CDR2 reads YYNGEE. The CDR3 protein is CASSVGSGRHNEQFF. CDR3 nucleotide sequence: TGTGCCAGCAGCGTAGGTAGCGGGCGCCACAATGAGCAGTTCTTC. The full variable domain, completed using reference TRBV9 and TRBJ2-1, is DSGVTQTPKHLITATGQRVTLRCSPRSGDLSVYWYQQSLDQGLQFLIQYYNGEERAKGNILERFSAQQFPDLHSELNLSSLELGDSALYFCASSVGSGRHNEQFFGPGTRLTVL.

The chain carries TRBV19 and TRBJ2-3; possibly TRBD1 for D (7 bases). The germline gives CDR1 LNHDA, CDR2 SQIVND (reference sequence). V lost 4 bases and J lost 0, with 17 bases in between. The CDR3 is made up of 17 amino acids. CDR3 bases: TGTGCCAGTAGTAAACCTTTACAGGGGACTAGCACAGATACGCAGTATTTT. Translation: CASSKPLQGTSTDTQYF. The variable domain in full, completed from reference TRBV19 and TRBJ2-3, reads DGGITQSPKYLFRKEGQNVTLSCEQNLNHDAMYWYRQDPGQGLRLIYYSQIVNDFQKGDIAEGYSVSREKKESFPLTVTSAQKNPTAFYLCASSKPLQGTSTDTQYFGPGTRLTVL.

The chain links TRBV3-1 (or the pseudogene TRBV3-2) to TRBJ2-7, with 11 nucleotides matching TRBD2. Unmatched junction bases numbered 15, after V lost 3 bases and J lost 5 bases. This CDR3 contains 18 residues. Germline loops: CDR1 LGHDT, CDR2 YNNKEL (reference sequence). For the CDR3, the DNA is TGTGCCAGCAGCCAGGTCCCCCCCTCACTAGCGGGAGTCCACGAGCAGTACTTC. Protein sequence: CASSQVPPSLAGVHEQYF.

This clone was picked up one time. The chain is built from TRBV18 and TRBJ1-4; D is possibly TRBD1 (6 bases). V gave up 1 base and J gave up 5 bases, with 8 bases separating them. CDR1 and CDR2 (germline): KGHSH, LQKENI. There are 14 residues in the CDR3. In DNA, the CDR3 is TGTGCCAGCTCACCACGTGGACAGAATGAAAAACTGTTTTTT. Protein product: CASSPRGQNEKLFF.

The chain has TRBV5-5 and TRBJ2-3; 7 nucleotides line up with TRBD2. CDR1 SGHKS and CDR2 YYEKEE come from the germline V gene (reference sequence). This CDR3 region has 20 residues. Trimming removed 4 bases from V and 0 bases from J; junction bases left unmatched: 20. CDR3: CASSGAITSESRSSTDTQYF. In DNA, the CDR3 is TGTGCCAGCAGCGGTGCCATCACTAGCGAATCCCGATCTAGCACAGATACGCAGTATTTT.

The chain links TRBV5-1 to TRBJ1-4, with 7 bases aligning to TRBD1. V trimming: 3 bases; J trimming: 6 bases; junction bases outside the gene matches: 5. The germline V gene encodes CDR1 SGHRS and CDR2 YFSETQ. CDR3 length: 14 amino acids. Written as DNA, the CDR3 is TGCGCCAGCAGCTCAGTGCAGGGGGATGAAAAACTGTTTTTT. Amino acid sequence: CASSSVQGDEKLFF.

CDR3 nucleotide sequence: TGTGCCTGGAGTGTAATCCAGGGCGGGGGAGAGACCCAGTACTTC. The encoded protein is CAWSVIQGGGETQYF. The chain recombines TRBV30 with TRBJ2-5, with 7 bases lining up with TRBD2. Germline V lookup: CDR1 GTSNPN, CDR2 SVGIG (reference sequence). The CDR3 covers 15 residues. V shed 0 bases, J shed 4 bases, and the junction held 8 bases outside the gene matches.

V gene TRBV6-1 combines with J gene TRBJ2-1; 8 bases map to TRBD1. Germline assignment: CDR1 MNHNS and CDR2 SASEGT. The CDR3 is made up of 17 amino acids. The J segment lost 8 bases and the V segment lost 3 bases, leaving 15 bases of the junction unmatched. The CDR3 bases are TGTGCCAGCAGTGAGCAGGGGGCCCCACGTGATTGGGATGAGCAGTTCTTC. Translating gives CASSEQGAPRDWDEQFF.

The genes are TRBV7-9 and TRBJ2-5, with TRBD1 as a possible D gene (6 bases). Trimming shortened V by 5 bases and J by 2 bases, and 12 bases separated the two germline ends. CDR3 length: 14 amino acids. Germline V lookup: CDR1 SEHNR, CDR2 FQNEAQ (reference sequence). In DNA form, the CDR3 reads TGTGCCAGCAGCCGACAGGCTCAGCAAGAGACCCAGTACTTC. This codes for CASSRQAQQETQYF.